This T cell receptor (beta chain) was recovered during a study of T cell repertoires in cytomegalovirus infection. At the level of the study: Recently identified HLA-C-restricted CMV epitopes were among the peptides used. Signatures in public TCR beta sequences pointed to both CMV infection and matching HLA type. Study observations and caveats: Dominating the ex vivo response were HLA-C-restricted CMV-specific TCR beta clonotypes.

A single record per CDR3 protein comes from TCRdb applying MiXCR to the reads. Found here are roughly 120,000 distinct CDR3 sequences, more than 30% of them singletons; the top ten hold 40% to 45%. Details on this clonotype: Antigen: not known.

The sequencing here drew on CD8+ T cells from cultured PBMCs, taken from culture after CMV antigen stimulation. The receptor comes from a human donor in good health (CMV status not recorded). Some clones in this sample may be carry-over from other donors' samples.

This chain's CDR3 is CASSRRDYNTGELFF. CDR3 bases: TGCGCCAGCAGCCGCCGGGACTATAACACCGGGGAGCTGTTTTTT. This chain connects TRBV4-1 to TRBJ2-2, with 7 bases aligning to TRBD2. The CDR3 consists of 15 residues. Germline CDR1 MGHRA, CDR2 YSYEKL. The V and J ends lost 4 bases and 2 bases, in that order; junction bases with no gene match: 4.